The 12 T cell receptor beta chains in this list originate from one sample, sequenced in a study of cytomegalovirus exposure and HLA in healthy donors. Primers included in the PCR were 60 Vbeta and 13 Jbeta primers. The assay was immunoSEQ multiplex PCR, and TCRdb's table has in-frame clones only and misses some. The listing contains tens of thousands of clones. Source material: PBMCs. These TCRs come from a young man in good health and CMV-seropositive.

V is TRBV19 and J is TRBJ2-5; TRBD1 matches 10 bases. CDR1 and CDR2 from the germline V gene are LNHDA and SQIVND (reference sequence). This CDR3 has 17 amino acids. The J segment lost 2 bases and the V segment lost 6 bases, leaving 12 bases of the junction unmatched. In nucleotides, the CDR3 is TGTGCCAGTAGCCCCGGGACAGGGGATAGCTGGCAAGAGACCCAGTACTTC. This gives the protein CASSPGTGDSWQETQYF.

V gene TRBV5-6 combines with J gene TRBJ1-2, with TRBD1 matching over 9 bases. V was clipped by 3 bases and J by 4 bases; unmatched bases: 7. The CDR3 contains 15 residues. The germline CDR1 and CDR2 sequences are SGHDT and YYEEEE. CDR3 region: CASSWGTGTLYGYTF. The CDR3 nucleotides are TGTGCCAGCAGCTGGGGGACAGGGACGCTCTATGGCTACACCTTC. The whole variable domain, remainder taken from reference TRBV5-6 and TRBJ1-2, is DAGVTQSPTHLIKTRGQQVTLRCSPKSGHDTVSWYQQALGQGPQFIFQYYEEEERQRGNFPDRFSGHQFPNYSSELNVNALLLGDSALYLCASSWGTGTLYGYTFGSGTRLTVV.

This chain joins TRBV4-2 and TRBJ2-2, with D possibly TRBD2 on 6 matching bases. Germline CDR1 LGHNA, CDR2 YNFKEQ. CDR3 length: 15 amino acids. The V gene lost 5 bases and the J gene lost 4 bases, with 14 bases spanning the gap. This CDR3 reads CASSSRLVTTGELFF. Here the CDR3 DNA reads TGTGCCAGCAGCTCCCGACTAGTTACCACCGGGGAGCTGTTTTTT.

V gene TRBV4-1 combines with J gene TRBJ1-4; a weak D match, TRBD1 (6 bases). CDR3 length: 15 residues. V shed 4 bases and J shed 4 bases, with 13 bases lying between them. Looked up from germline, CDR1 is MGHRA and CDR2 is YSYEKL. DNA of the CDR3: TGCGCCAGCAGCCCAAAGGACAGAAATAATGAAAAACTGTTTTTT. Protein product: CASSPKDRNNEKLFF.

DNA for the CDR3: TGTGCCAGTAACCGGGGTCGCACAGATACGCAGTATTTT. Translation gives CASNRGRTDTQYF. The rearrangement uses TRBV19 and TRBJ2-3; a weak D match, TRBD2 (5 bases). The germline CDR1 and CDR2 sequences are LNHDA and SQIVND (reference sequence). CDR3 length: 13 residues. Between the trimmed V and J ends, which lost 7 bases and 1 base, there was a span of 9 bases.

The chain recombines TRBV7-9 with TRBJ2-2, with D perhaps TRBD2 (6 bases). V was pared by 1 base and J by 0 bases, with 9 bases between. CDR1 and CDR2 from the germline V gene are SEHNR and FQNEAQ (reference sequence). This CDR3 spans 16 amino acids. The CDR3 loop reads CASSLEGGSNTGELFF. CDR3 in DNA: TGTGCCAGCAGCTTAGAGGGAGGATCGAACACCGGGGAGCTGTTTTTT.

The chain links TRBV12-5 to TRBJ2-3; D uncertain. V lost 2 bases to trimming and J lost 1 base, with 4 bases between them. The germline CDR1 and CDR2 sequences are LGHNT and FRNRAP. The CDR3 length is 13 residues. CDR3: CASGLPGTDTQYF. CDR3 sequence (DNA): TGTGCTAGTGGTTTGCCCGGCACAGATACGCAGTATTTT. The full variable domain, with the rest looked up from reference TRBV12-5 and TRBJ2-3, is DARVTQTPRHKVTEMGQEVTMRCQPILGHNTVFWYRQTMMQGLELLAYFRNRAPLDDSGMPKDRFSAEMPDATLATLKIQPSEPRDSAVYFCASGLPGTDTQYFGPGTRLTVL.

This chain joins TRBV5-4 and TRBJ2-1; the match to TRBD2 covers 12 bases. Trimming took 0 bases from V and 4 from J; bases not matched to a gene: 8. In germline, CDR1 is SGHNT, CDR2 YYREEE (reference sequence). This CDR3 has 18 amino acids. In nucleotides, the CDR3 is TGTGCCAGCAGCTTGGACCAACTAGCGGGAGGAGGGTACAATGAGCAGTTCTTC. Protein: CASSLDQLAGGGYNEQFF.

The chain couples TRBV28 to TRBJ2-2, with 9 positions matching TRBD2. Trimming removed 11 bases from V and 5 bases from J; junction bases left unmatched: 3. CDR1 and CDR2 from the germline V gene are MDHEN and SYDVKM. The CDR3 has 12 residues. CDR3 coding DNA: TGTGCCGGTCTAGCGGGAACCGGGGAGCTGTTTTTT. Protein product: CAGLAGTGELFF.

The chain uses TRBV7-2 and TRBJ2-7; 9 bases agree with TRBD2. This CDR3 is 15 amino acids long. Germline-derived CDR1 and CDR2 are SGHTA and FQGNSA. The V segment lost 1 base and the J segment 7 bases; nucleotides outside the gene matches: 8. The CDR3 DNA follows: TGTGCCAGCAGCTTAGAGGGTAGCGGGAGAGGTGAGCAGTACTTC. Translating it yields CASSLEGSGRGEQYF.

The chain is built from TRBV29-1 and TRBJ2-5; 7 positions match TRBD2. Per the germline V gene, CDR1 is SQVTM and CDR2 is ANQGSEA. The CDR3 extends over 13 amino acids. V lost 2 bases, J lost 5 bases, and 5 bases stayed unmatched. CDR3 nucleotides: TGCAGCGTTGAATCCGGGGGGTGGGAGACCCAGTACTTC. This translates into CSVESGGWETQYF. The whole variable domain, remainder taken from reference TRBV29-1 and TRBJ2-5, is SAVISQKPSRDICQRGTSLTIQCQVDSQVTMMFWYRQQPGQSLTLIATANQGSEATYESGFVIDKFPISRPNLTFSTLTVSNMSPEDSSIYLCSVESGGWETQYFGPGTRLLVL.

The V call is TRBV19, the J call TRBJ2-1; 11 nucleotides match TRBD2. Germline V gene data show CDR1 as LNHDA and CDR2 as SQIVND (reference sequence). The junction had 6 bases not matched to a gene; V was cut back by 5 bases and J by 3 bases. The CDR3 loop spans 16 amino acids. CDR3 in DNA: TGTGCCAGTAGTCTCGGACTAGCGGGTTTCTACAATGAGCAGTTCTTC. Protein sequence: CASSLGLAGFYNEQFF.